This note documents a single T cell receptor beta chain sequence. The antigen is unknown. The sample belongs to a study of cytomegalovirus exposure and HLA in healthy donors. Turning to the study itself: The approximately 710 first-cohort repertoires and the approximately 130 validation repertoires shared the same platform, a later analysis reported. Study-wide results and limits: Some TCR beta chains (roughly 160 of them) were listed as cytomegalovirus-associated.

The CDR3 is 15 amino acids. Germline CDR1 MDHEN, CDR2 SYDVKM. V shed 3 bases, J shed 7 bases, and the junction held 6 bases outside the gene matches. Using immunoSEQ multiplex PCR, the repertoire was profiled, and TCRdb retains in-frame clones only, with some absent. This sample has roughly 120,000 clones, with roughly 93% found just once. This sequence joins TRBV28 and TRBJ2-1; 10 bases match TRBD2. The source is a young woman in good health and CMV-seronegative. The sample taken for sequencing was PBMCs. CDR3 in amino acids: CASSFPSGSENEQFF. In DNA, the CDR3 is TGTGCCAGCAGTTTTCCTAGCGGGAGTGAAAATGAGCAGTTCTTC.